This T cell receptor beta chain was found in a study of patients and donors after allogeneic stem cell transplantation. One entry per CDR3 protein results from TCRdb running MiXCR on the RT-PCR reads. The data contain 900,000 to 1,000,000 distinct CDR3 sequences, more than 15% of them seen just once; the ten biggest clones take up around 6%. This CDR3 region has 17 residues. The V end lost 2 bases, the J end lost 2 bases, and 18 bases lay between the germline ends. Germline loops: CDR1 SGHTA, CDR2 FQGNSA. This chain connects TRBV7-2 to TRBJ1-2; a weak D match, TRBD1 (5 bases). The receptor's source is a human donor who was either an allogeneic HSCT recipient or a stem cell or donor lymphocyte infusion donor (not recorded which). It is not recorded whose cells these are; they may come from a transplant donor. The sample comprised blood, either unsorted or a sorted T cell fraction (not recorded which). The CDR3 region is CASSLRQGYSTNYGYTF. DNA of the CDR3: TGTGCCAGCAGCTTAAGGCAGGGATATTCGACCAACTATGGCTACACCTTC. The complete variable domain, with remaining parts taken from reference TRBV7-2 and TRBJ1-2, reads GAGVSQSPSNKVTEKGKDVELRCDPISGHTALYWYRQSLGQGLEFLIYFQGNSAPDKSGLPSDRFSAERTGGSVSTLTIQRTQQEDSAVYLCASSLRQGYSTNYGYTFGSGTRLTVV.